Here is one TCR beta chain with its context. Its target is unknown. The data originate from a study of PD-1 blockade in classical Hodgkin lymphoma. Sequencing was performed with immunoSEQ multiplex PCR; in TCRdb, only in-frame clones are kept and a portion is missing. The sample lists 100,000 or so clones; approximately 90% were seen once. This sample's time point: cycle 4 day 1 (C4D1), after 6 weeks of nivolumab. Every one of the patients relapsed after autologous stem cell transplantation (brentuximab vedotin exposure was variable). Points from the study as a whole: Patients newly diagnosed and complete responders had comparable baseline diversity. Why the repertoires differ is still unclear, perhaps disease activity or prior therapy. Relapsed/refractory patients reportedly had lower baseline diversity than newly diagnosed patients.

V lost 4 bases to trimming and J lost 1 base; unmatched junction nucleotides: 7. The germline V gene encodes CDR1 SEHNR and CDR2 FQNEAQ (reference sequence). The CDR3 has 16 residues. This chain uses TRBV7-9 with TRBJ2-3; 8 bases are a match to TRBD1. Sequenced here: peripheral blood mononuclear cells (PBMCs), sampled before the fourth cycle of nivolumab. The TCR sequence derives from a human donor with classical Hodgkin lymphoma. The CDR3 spells CASSSTRGQGTDTQYF. CDR3 nucleotide sequence: TGTGCCAGCAGCTCGACCAGGGGGCAAGGCACAGATACGCAGTATTTT.